This T cell receptor beta chain originates from a study of T cells in Graves' hyperthyroidism and ophthalmopathy. General study points: The authors' 13 V-J model separated ophthalmopathy from stable hyperthyroidism.

Germline CDR1 SGHVS, CDR2 FNYEAQ. V was pared by 11 bases and J by 1 base, with 7 bases of the junction left unmatched. The CDR3 has 14 residues. Patients with uncontrolled infections, other autoimmune diseases, pregnancy or lactation were excluded. This clonotype occurred many times. Its antigen remains unidentified. The CDR3 regions of TCR beta were amplified from RNA transcripts. In the first-round RT-PCR of the TCR CDR3, the HTBI primer set was used. TCRdb reprocessed the multiplex PCR reads via MiXCR and lists one record per CDR3 protein. The sample lists some 800,000 distinct CDR3 sequences, about 38% seen once, with approximately 8.7% in the top ten.

The chain carries TRBV7-6 and TRBJ2-2; 7 positions agree with TRBD2. This receptor was identified in a man aged 18 to 29 with Graves' hyperthyroidism. Sequenced sample: blood. The CDR3 bases are TGTGCCGCAGGAGGGGAGGGGAACACCGGGGAGCTGTTTTTT. This gives the protein CAAGGEGNTGELFF.